The 3 T cell receptor beta chains below all came from one sample that was sequenced in a study of cytomegalovirus exposure and HLA in healthy donors. Method: immunoSEQ multiplex PCR; TCRdb's copy keeps in-frame clones and lacks some. The table records approximately 300,000 clones, more than 80% of them present only once. The source material was PBMCs. The source is a woman younger than 35 in good health and CMV-seronegative.

The chain has TRBV27 and TRBJ2-5; 8 bases align to TRBD2. Germline-derived CDR1 and CDR2 are MNHEY and SMNVEV (reference sequence). CDR3 length equals 18 residues. After removal of 4 bases from V and 7 bases from J, the junction contained 20 bases not matched to a gene. The CDR3 here is CASSYTGGLAGTVGTQYF. CDR3 nucleotide sequence: TGTGCCAGCAGTTACACCGGGGGGCTAGCGGGTACTGTGGGGACCCAGTACTTC.

The chain uses TRBV9 and TRBJ1-1; D ambiguous. Trimming pared 0 bases from V and 4 bases from J, leaving 7 bases between. Per germline, CDR1 SGDLS and CDR2 YYNGEE. The CDR3 covers 13 residues. This CDR3 is CASSVGGLTEAFF. CDR3 sequence (DNA): TGTGCCAGCAGCGTAGGCGGACTCACTGAAGCTTTCTTT.

This clone showed up just once. The chain links TRBV7-2 to TRBJ1-2; tentatively, D is TRBD1 (6 bases). The germline V and J ends were trimmed by 1 base and 6 bases, with 12 bases remaining between them. The germline gives CDR1 SGHTA, CDR2 FQGNSA. This CDR3 is 14 amino acids long. The CDR3 loop is CASSLVGQIDGYTF. CDR3 bases: TGTGCCAGCAGCTTAGTCGGACAGATCGATGGCTACACCTTC.